The rows below give T cell receptor beta chains drawn from one sample of a study of regulatory T cells in long-lasting Graves disease. TCRdb fed the multiplex PCR reads into MiXCR, producing one record per CDR3 protein. The sample has about 540,000 distinct CDR3 sequences, approximately 12% seen once. These data were also filed under a second study, of T cells in Graves' hyperthyroidism and ophthalmopathy.

The sample consisted of peripheral blood mononuclear cells (PBMCs), taken at new diagnosis, from a patient treated with antithyroid drugs. The receptors were sampled from a man aged 25 to 45 with Graves disease. Each CDR3 is given with its conserved first and last residue. D genes are given only for firm matches. Size tells how often a clone was seen (once, few, many) or the class of an expanded clone, and some rows leave it out.

j_call clone_size d_call v_call cdr3_nt cdr3_aa
TRBJ2-3 few . TRBV20-1 TGCAGTGCTATCGTAAGACTAGGAGGGGGGGGAGATACGCAGTATTTT CSAIVRLGGGGDTQYF
TRBJ2-6 . TRBD1 TRBV7-8 TGTGCCAGCAGCTTAGGAAGACAGGGCCCTGGGGCCAACGTCCTGACTTTC CASSLGRQGPGANVLTF
TRBJ2-7 many . TRBV12-3/TRBV12-4 TGTGCCAGCAGTTTAATCCTCAACTCCTACGAGCAGTACTTC CASSLILNSYEQYF
TRBJ2-1 many TRBD2 TRBV11-2 TGTGCCAGCAGCACACGGACTAGCGGGAATGAGCAGTTCTTC CASSTRTSGNEQFF
TRBJ1-1 many . TRBV18 TGTGCCAGCTCTAACAGCAGGGAACTACTTGAAGCTTTCTTT CASSNSRELLEAFF
TRBJ2-1 . . TRBV19 TGTGCCAGCAGAAGGACGACAGATTCCTACAATGAGCAGTTCTTC CASRRTTDSYNEQFF
TRBJ2-2 many . TRBV2 TGTGCCAGCAGTGTCAGGGGGGCCGGGGAGCTGTTTTTT CASSVRGAGELFF
TRBJ1-2 . TRBD1 TRBV5-1 TGCGCCAGCAGCTCCGGGACAGGGAAGGGCTACACCTTC CASSSGTGKGYTF
TRBJ2-1 many . TRBV5-1 TGCGCCAGCGGTACTACAAGCGGATCTTACAATGAGCAGTTCTTC CASGTTSGSYNEQFF
TRBJ2-5 few . TRBV18 TGTGCCAGCGCCAACTCAGGGCTGGAGACCCAGTACTTC CASANSGLETQYF
TRBJ2-1 . TRBD2 TRBV5-1 TGCGCCAGCAGCCTGGATGGGACTAGCGGGAGTTATCGTGACAATGAGCAGTTCTTC CASSLDGTSGSYRDNEQFF
TRBJ2-1 many . TRBV18 TGTGCCAGCTCACCACGGTCGGAGGGGCAGTTCTTC CASSPRSEGQFF
TRBJ1-5 . . TRBV4-1 TGCGCCAGCAGCCGACCCGGGACAAATCAGCCCCAGCATTTT CASSRPGTNQPQHF
TRBJ1-1 many TRBD1 TRBV29-1 TGCAGCGTCGGAACAGGGGGCGCGAGGAACACTGAAGCTTTCTTT CSVGTGGARNTEAFF
TRBJ2-2 . TRBD1 TRBV13 TGTGCCAGCAGCCCCCGGGACAGGGGGAACACCGGGGAGCTGTTTTTT CASSPRDRGNTGELFF
TRBJ2-5 many TRBD2 TRBV5-1 TGCGCCAGTCACCTGGGACTAGCGGTTGAGACCCAGTACTTC CASHLGLAVETQYF
TRBJ1-1 many . TRBV2 TGTGCCAGCAGCCCTAGACCGAACACTGAAGCTTTCTTT CASSPRPNTEAFF
TRBJ2-7 many TRBD2 TRBV20-1 TGCAGTGCCCTTGGACTAGCGGGCCCATCCTACGAGCAGTACTTC CSALGLAGPSYEQYF
TRBJ1-1 many . TRBV5-1 TGCGCCAGCAGCTTGATGGGGGCGAACACTGAAGCTTTCTTT CASSLMGANTEAFF
TRBJ2-2 many TRBD1 TRBV28 TGTGCCAGCACAGGGGGCTTGGTGACCGGGGAGCTGTTTTTT CASTGGLVTGELFF
TRBJ2-5 many TRBD2 TRBV27 TGTGCCAGCAGTACCCGGACTAGCGGGAGGACCTACCAAGAGACCCAGTACTTC CASSTRTSGRTYQETQYF
TRBJ2-5 many . TRBV6-1 TGTGCCAGTAAAGTAGGGGTGCAAGAGACCCAGTACTTC CASKVGVQETQYF
TRBJ1-1 few TRBD1 TRBV5-8 TGTGCCGGCAGCAACAGGGGGCGGGTCGGCACTGAAGCTTTCTTT CAGSNRGRVGTEAFF
TRBJ2-7 many TRBD2 TRBV5-4 TGTGCCAGCAGCCCCCGGACTAGCGGGATGGGTGAGCAGTACTTC CASSPRTSGMGEQYF
TRBJ1-4 . . TRBV30 TGTGCCTGTGAAATTGCAACTAATGAAAAACTGTTTTTT CACEIATNEKLFF
TRBJ2-3 many . TRBV7-3 TGTGCCAGCAGCTTTGGCAGAGGGGCAGATACGCAGTATTTT CASSFGRGADTQYF
TRBJ2-3 many TRBD2 TRBV10-1 TGCGCCAGCAGTGATCATAGGGCTAGCGGGAGTACAGATACGCAGTATTTT CASSDHRASGSTDTQYF
TRBJ2-7 many TRBD2 TRBV6-1 TGTGCCAGCAGTGAGAACTTTAGCGGGAGTTCCTCCTACGAGCAGTACTTC CASSENFSGSSSYEQYF
TRBJ2-3 many TRBD2 TRBV6-2/TRBV6-3 TGTGCCAGCAATCCACTAGCGGGAGGAGGGACAGATACGCAGTATTTT CASNPLAGGGTDTQYF
TRBJ1-5 . TRBD1 TRBV18 TGTGCCAGCTCACCAGGGACAGATAATCAGCCCCAGCATTTT CASSPGTDNQPQHF
TRBJ1-6 many . TRBV5-5 TGTGCCAGCAGCCCGGGGGTGGCGCTAGCACCCCTCCACTTT CASSPGVALAPLHF
TRBJ2-7 few . TRBV10-3 TGTGCCATCAGTGGCCGGCTAGTGGGAGGATCCTACGAGCAGTACTTC CAISGRLVGGSYEQYF
TRBJ2-7 . TRBD2 TRBV6-1 TGTGCCAGCATCGCCGGGACTAGCGGGAGGTACGAGCAGTACTTC CASIAGTSGRYEQYF
TRBJ2-3 . . TRBV20-1 TGCAGTGCTGGTCCAACAGGTCCCACTGAAGATACGCAGTATTTT CSAGPTGPTEDTQYF
TRBJ2-1 . . TRBV20-1 TGCAGTGCTAGAGATGGTCAGCGGGAGCAGTTCTTC CSARDGQREQFF
TRBJ2-7 . . TRBV5-1 TGCGCCAGCAGCTTGCGGCAGCAGTACTTC CASSLRQQYF
TRBJ2-1 many TRBD2 TRBV12-3/TRBV12-4 TGTGCCAGCAGTTCCAGCCTAGCGGGAATAGCGAATGAGCAGTTCTTC CASSSSLAGIANEQFF
TRBJ2-5 few . TRBV12-5 TGTGCTAGTGGTTTGGTACGTGGGGATTTACGTATGGAGACCCAGTACTTC CASGLVRGDLRMETQYF
TRBJ2-1 many . TRBV5-1 TGCGCCAGCAGCTTGGCACTAGACTCGAATGAGCAGTTCTTC CASSLALDSNEQFF
TRBJ2-3 many . TRBV7-2 TGTGCCAGCAGCAGGGTGAGAGATACGCAGTATTTT CASSRVRDTQYF
TRBJ2-2 many . TRBV29-1 TGCAGCGTTGGTACAGGGTTGGACACCGGGGAGCTGTTTTTT CSVGTGLDTGELFF
TRBJ2-1 few . TRBV9 TGTGCCAGCAGCGTAGGAAGCGGGCAATACAATGAGCAGTTCTTC CASSVGSGQYNEQFF
TRBJ2-1 . TRBD1 TRBV24-1 TGTGCCACCAGTGATCCAGGAACCGGGACAGGGGCAAACAATGAGCAGTTCTTC CATSDPGTGTGANNEQFF
TRBJ2-1 many . TRBV14 TGTGCCAGCAGCGCGACTAGTCTCCCTAATGAGCAGTTCTTC CASSATSLPNEQFF
TRBJ2-2 many . TRBV27 TGTGCCAGCAGTTTATTCGTGTCCACCGGGGAGCTGTTTTTT CASSLFVSTGELFF
TRBJ2-7 . . TRBV6-1 TGTGCCAGCAGTGATCTACCGGGGGCCTACGAGCAGTACTTC CASSDLPGAYEQYF
TRBJ1-1 few . TRBV20-1 TGCAGTGCTAGAGATCGGGTCTTCACTGAAGCTTTCTTT CSARDRVFTEAFF
TRBJ2-2 . TRBD1 TRBV5-8 TGTGCCAGCAGCTTGGGACAGGGGATCCACACCGGGGAGCTGTTTTTT CASSLGQGIHTGELFF
TRBJ1-2 many . TRBV6-2/TRBV6-3 TGTGCCAGCAGTTATATAGAGAACTATGGCTACACCTTC CASSYIENYGYTF
TRBJ2-4 few . TRBV3-1 TGTGCCAGCAGCCAGGGGGCCCTAGCCAAAAACATTCAGTACTTC CASSQGALAKNIQYF
TRBJ2-7 few TRBD2 TRBV6-1 TGTGCCAGCAGTGAAGCGAAAGCGGGATTTCTCTACGAGCAGTACTTC CASSEAKAGFLYEQYF
TRBJ2-7 many . TRBV5-1 TGCGCCAGCAGCTTGGAGGGCCAGAACTACGAGCAGTACTTC CASSLEGQNYEQYF
TRBJ2-1 many . TRBV27 TGTGCCAGCAGTATACCCGGGACTTGGGGGAATGAGCAGTTCTTC CASSIPGTWGNEQFF
TRBJ2-7 many TRBD2 TRBV12-3/TRBV12-4 TGTGCCAGCAACCCTAGCGGGATCCGAAACGAGCAGTACTTC CASNPSGIRNEQYF
TRBJ2-3 . TRBD1 TRBV20-1 TGCAGTGCTGGGGGGACAGGGTATAACACAGATACGCAGTATTTT CSAGGTGYNTDTQYF
TRBJ1-4 many . TRBV20-1 TGCAGTGCTAGCACCCTTGCAACTAATGAAAAACTGTTTTTT CSASTLATNEKLFF
TRBJ2-7 many . TRBV18 TGTGCCAGCTCACCTGGCGGCATGCGAGAGCAGTACTTC CASSPGGMREQYF